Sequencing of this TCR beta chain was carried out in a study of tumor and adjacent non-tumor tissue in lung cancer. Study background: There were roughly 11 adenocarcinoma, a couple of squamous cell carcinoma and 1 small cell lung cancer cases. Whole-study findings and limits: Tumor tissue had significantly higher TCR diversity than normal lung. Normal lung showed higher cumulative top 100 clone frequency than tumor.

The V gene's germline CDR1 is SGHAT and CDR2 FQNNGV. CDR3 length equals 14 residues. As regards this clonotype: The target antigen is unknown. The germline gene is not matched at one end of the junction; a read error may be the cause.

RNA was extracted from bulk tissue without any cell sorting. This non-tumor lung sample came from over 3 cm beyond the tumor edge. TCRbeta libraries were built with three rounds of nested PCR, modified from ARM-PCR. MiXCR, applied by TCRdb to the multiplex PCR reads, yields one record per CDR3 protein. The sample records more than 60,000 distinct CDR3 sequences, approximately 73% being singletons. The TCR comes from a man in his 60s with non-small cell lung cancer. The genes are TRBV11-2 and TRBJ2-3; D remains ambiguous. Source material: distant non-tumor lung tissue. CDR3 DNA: TGTGCCAGCAGTTTAGATGGGCCTTTAGATACGCAGTTTTTT. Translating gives CASSLDGPLDTQFF. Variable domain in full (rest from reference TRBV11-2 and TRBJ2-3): EAGVAQSPRYKIIEKRQSVAFWCNPISGHATLYWYQQILGQGPKLLIQFQNNGVVDDSQLPKDRFSAERLKGVDSTLKIQPAKLEDSAVYLCASSLDGPLDTQFFGPGTRLTVL.